This T cell receptor (beta chain) was identified in a study of a mutant IDH1 vaccine in newly diagnosed glioma. About the research overall: Receipt of radiotherapy, temozolomide, or both preceded the study, and most received both.

The CDR3 covers 15 residues. V lost 3 bases and J lost 5, with 16 bases in between. The germline V gene encodes CDR1 KGHSH and CDR2 LQKENI. About this clone: The antigen remains unidentified.

Clones were read by immunoSEQ multiplex PCR, and TCRdb kept only the in-frame ones, dropping some. The data contain tens of thousands of clones, more than 65% of them singletons. Findings and caveats of the study: Immune responses induced by vaccination arose in approximately 93% of the patients.

The time point is: baseline, week 1 (first vaccination visit). Treatment noted: pre-vaccination baseline after standard-of-care therapy. New WHO grade 3 or 4 astrocytomas that were IDH1-mutant and ATRX-lost occurred in the donors. The specimen comprised PBMCs, sampled from a glioma patient treated with radiotherapy, temozolomide or both. This clonotype originated in a man aged 35 to 55 with glioma. Some clones in this sample may be carry-over from other donors' samples. The chain recombines TRBV18 with TRBJ2-5; D could derive from TRBD1 or TRBD2 (5 bases each). The CDR3 DNA is TGTGCCAGCTCACCCCAGAGGGGCCGACTTGAGACCCAGTACTTC. The encoded protein is CASSPQRGRLETQYF.